These 10 T cell receptor beta chains originate from one sample sequenced in a study of long-term antiretroviral therapy in people with HIV. A v3.0 immunoSEQ assay was performed at survey level. Measured with immunoSEQ multiplex PCR; TCRdb has only the in-frame clones, and not every one. This sample carries approximately 20,000 clones, 79% of them seen once, and the ten largest clones take about 9.4%. Sequences were derived from unsorted PBMCs, sampled 4.1 years after starting antiretroviral therapy. The receptors come from a woman between 35 and 50 years old with HIV.

The chain links TRBV7-6 to TRBJ1-2, with 8 nucleotides matching TRBD1. The CDR3 has 14 residues. The germline V gene encodes CDR1 SGHVS and CDR2 FNYEAQ. The junction had 11 bases not matched to a gene; V was cut back by 5 bases and J by 9 bases. The CDR3 sequence: CASSRTGQGGSYTF. The CDR3 region has the DNA TGTGCCAGCAGCCGGACAGGACAGGGAGGTAGCTACACCTTC.

This rearrangement joins TRBV14 to TRBJ2-7; 11 bases line up with TRBD1. CDR1 SGHDN and CDR2 FVKESK come from the germline V gene. V lost 7 bases and J lost 2; bases outside the gene matches: 7. This CDR3 is 15 amino acids long. Written as DNA, the CDR3 is TGTGCCAGCAACCTACCGGGACAGGGGGCCTACGAGCAGTACTTC. It specifies CASNLPGQGAYEQYF.

The rearrangement links TRBV6-5 to TRBJ2-1, with 11 bases that match TRBD2. Per the germline V gene, CDR1 is MNHEY and CDR2 is SVGAGI. V dropped 6 bases and J dropped 8; count of bases not matched to a gene: 9. The CDR3 extends over 15 amino acids. The CDR3 DNA reads TGTGCCAGCAGCGCCACTAGCGGGAGTGGCGATGAGCAGTTCTTC. As protein: CASSATSGSGDEQFF.

This chain uses TRBV5-8 with TRBJ2-7; TRBD1 might be the D (6 bases). Trimming stripped 1 base from V and 2 bases from J, with 13 bases between. This CDR3 comprises 15 residues. Germline assignment: CDR1 SGHTS and CDR2 YDEGEE. This CDR3 is CASSLLGGRAYEQYF. DNA for the CDR3: TGTGCCAGCAGCTTGCTTGGGGGCAGAGCCTACGAGCAGTACTTC.

This chain links TRBV2 with TRBJ2-3, with D perhaps matching TRBD2 (6 bases). This CDR3 comprises 16 residues. V was clipped by 5 bases and J by 0 bases, with 15 bases between them. The V gene's germline CDR1 is SNHLY and CDR2 FYNNEI. Written as DNA, the CDR3 is TGTGCCAGCAGTTTTTATCCCGGGACTAGCACAGATACGCAGTATTTT. Protein product: CASSFYPGTSTDTQYF.

This sequence joins TRBV7-9 and TRBJ2-7, with TRBD1 matching over 11 bases. Germline CDR1 and CDR2: SEHNR and FQNEAQ (reference sequence). Trimming took 4 bases from V and 3 from J; bases not matched to a gene: 5. CDR3 length: 15 residues. The CDR3 spells CASSSWGTGGYEQYF. The CDR3, as DNA: TGTGCCAGCAGCTCATGGGGGACAGGGGGCTACGAGCAGTACTTC. The whole variable domain, remainder taken from reference TRBV7-9 and TRBJ2-7, is DTGVSQNPRHKITKRGQNVTFRCDPISEHNRLYWYRQTLGQGPEFLTYFQNEAQLEKSRLLSDRFSAERPKGSFSTLEIQRTEQGDSAMYLCASSSWGTGGYEQYFGPGTRLTVT.

Of note for this clone: Relative to the germline gene, one junction end is altered; a read error may explain this. The chain recombines TRBV23-1 with TRBJ2-1; possibly TRBD1 or TRBD2 for D (5 bases each). TRBV23-1 is assigned to the ORF class and has an uncertain function. This CDR3 contains 14 residues. DNA for the CDR3: TGCGCCAGCAGCCAATGGCGAGGGGCTTGTGAGCAGTTCTTC. It translates to CASSQWRGACEQFF.

The rearrangement joins TRBV11-2 to TRBJ1-3; D remains ambiguous. The germline gives CDR1 SGHAT, CDR2 FQNNGV. Trimming removed 3 bases at V and 4 bases at J, with 16 bases between. The CDR3 sequence is 16 residues long. The DNA of the CDR3 is TGTGCCAGCAGCTTTCTTGAGGGTGGGTCCGGAAACACCATATATTTT. Translated, it gives CASSFLEGGSGNTIYF. Complete variable domain (other parts from reference TRBV11-2 and TRBJ1-3): EAGVAQSPRYKIIEKRQSVAFWCNPISGHATLYWYQQILGQGPKLLIQFQNNGVVDDSQLPKDRFSAERLKGVDSTLKIQPAKLEDSAVYLCASSFLEGGSGNTIYFGEGSWLTVV.

V and J are TRBV5-1 and TRBJ1-5, with D maybe TRBD1 (5 bases). Germline loops: CDR1 SGHRS, CDR2 YFSETQ. The CDR3 extends over 14 amino acids. Trimming pared 4 bases from V and 9 bases from J, leaving 17 bases between. This chain's CDR3 is CASSPRGGQGPQHF. In DNA form, the CDR3 reads TGCGCCAGCAGCCCTCGGGGGGGTCAGGGGCCCCAGCATTTT.

The chain links TRBV4-1 to TRBJ2-7, with 9 bases fitting TRBD1. Unmatched junction bases numbered 12, after V lost 4 bases and J lost 5 bases. Germline V gene lookup returns CDR1 MGHRA and CDR2 YSYEKL. This CDR3 comprises 16 residues. CDR3 nucleotides: TGCGCCAGCAGCCCACCTGGGGGACAGGGAACCCACGAGCAGTACTTC. It is translated as CASSPPGGQGTHEQYF.